What follows are 31 T cell receptor beta chains derived from one specimen sequenced in a study of cytomegalovirus exposure and HLA in healthy donors. A multiplex PCR was run with 60 Vbeta primers and 13 Jbeta primers. Profiled with immunoSEQ multiplex PCR; TCRdb holds only in-frame clones, not every one. The sample has around 100,000 clones; about three quarters are singletons. The specimen sequenced was PBMCs. These TCRs come from a male donor in good health and CMV-seropositive.

The rearrangement uses TRBV13 and TRBJ2-7; 9 bases agree with TRBD1. This CDR3 region has 16 residues. After removal of 3 bases from V and 4 bases from J, the junction contained 10 bases not matched to a gene. CDR1 is PRHDT and CDR2 is FYEKMQ in the germline V gene (reference sequence). The CDR3 sequence is CASSFPMTGGSYEQYF. CDR3 sequence (DNA): TGTGCCAGCAGCTTTCCGATGACAGGGGGAAGTTACGAGCAGTACTTC.

The chain is built from TRBV7-2 and TRBJ1-6; D is ambiguous. The CDR3 totals 16 residues. The ends were cut back, 2 bases at V and 0 bases at J, with 8 bases in the middle. CDR1 is SGHTA and CDR2 is FQGNSA in the germline V gene. CDR3 residues: CASSLMARSYNSPLHF. CDR3 coding DNA: TGTGCCAGCAGCTTAATGGCACGCTCCTATAATTCACCCCTCCACTTT. Based on the CDR3 plus reference TRBV7-2 and TRBJ1-6, the full variable domain is GAGVSQSPSNKVTEKGKDVELRCDPISGHTALYWYRQSLGQGLEFLIYFQGNSAPDKSGLPSDRFSAERTGGSVSTLTIQRTQQEDSAVYLCASSLMARSYNSPLHFGNGTRLTVT.

The chain combines TRBV27 with TRBJ2-5; 13 nucleotides line up with TRBD2. There are 18 residues in the CDR3. J lost 4 bases, V lost 3 bases, and 11 bases had no gene match. The germline V gene has CDR1 MNHEY and CDR2 SMNVEV (reference sequence). The CDR3 is CASSFRTSGGSTGETQYF. Here the CDR3 DNA reads TGTGCCAGCAGTTTTCGGACTAGCGGGGGTTCTACTGGAGAGACCCAGTACTTC.

The rearrangement joins TRBV6-1 to TRBJ1-1; TRBD1 agrees at 9 bases. CDR1 and CDR2 (germline): MNHNS, SASEGT. CDR3 length: 14 residues. Trimming cost V 6 bases and J 2 bases; bases outside gene matches: 4. DNA for the CDR3: TGTGCCAGCAGCGACAGGGGGACAAACACTGAAGCTTTCTTT. It codes for CASSDRGTNTEAFF.

The chain has TRBV4-1 and TRBJ2-1; D gene unclear. CDR3 length: 16 amino acids. Germline V lookup: CDR1 MGHRA, CDR2 YSYEKL. Trimming stripped 4 bases from V and 2 bases from J, with 15 bases between. CDR3 amino acids: CASSPSVPVTYNEQFF. The DNA of the CDR3 is TGCGCCAGCAGCCCATCCGTCCCGGTTACCTACAATGAGCAGTTCTTC.

The chain's CDR3 is CASRRGTPDTQYF. CDR3 coding DNA: TGTGCCAGTAGGAGGGGGACCCCAGATACGCAGTATTTT. The rearrangement joins TRBV19 to TRBJ2-3, with a tentative D call TRBD1 (6 bases). The V end lost 6 bases, the J end lost 4 bases, and 11 bases lay between the germline ends. CDR1 is LNHDA, CDR2 SQIVND, per germline (reference sequence). The CDR3 contains 13 residues.

This chain links TRBV19 with TRBJ2-7, with 8 bases identical to TRBD1. Germline values: CDR1 LNHDA, CDR2 SQIVND (reference sequence). J was trimmed by 0 bases and V by 6 bases; bases with no gene match: 7. The CDR3 totals 15 residues. CDR3 coding DNA: TGTGCCAGTAGCCAGGGGGCGATCGGCTCCTACGAGCAGTACTTC. It encodes CASSQGAIGSYEQYF.

The chain couples TRBV2 to TRBJ1-1; D gene unclear. Per germline, CDR1 SNHLY and CDR2 FYNNEI. The CDR3 extends over 13 amino acids. V was cut by 0 bases and J by 7 bases, with 9 bases left in between. CDR3 DNA: TGTGCCAGCAGTGAAGCAATGACGGGTGAAGCTTTCTTT. Amino acid sequence: CASSEAMTGEAFF.

This clone was seen a handful of times. J is TRBJ2-1 and V is TRBV7-8; 8 bases align to TRBD1. From germline, CDR1 is SGHVS and CDR2 FQNEAQ. Trimming cost V 3 bases and J 0 bases; bases outside gene matches: 1. The CDR3 is made up of 15 amino acids. The CDR3 reads CASSLGQASYNEQFF. Here the CDR3 DNA reads TGTGCCAGCAGCTTGGGACAGGCCTCCTACAATGAGCAGTTCTTC.

This clone was recorded a few times. The V and J genes are TRBV25-1 and TRBJ2-7; maybe TRBD2 (5 bases). Germline V gene sequence: CDR1 MGHDK, CDR2 SYGVNS. The CDR3 is 16 amino acids. Trimming cost V 3 bases and J 3 bases, with 18 bases left between them. The chain's CDR3 is CASSDAGPPGIYEQYF. CDR3 in DNA: TGTGCCAGCAGTGATGCCGGGCCCCCGGGGATCTACGAGCAGTACTTC.

The chain links TRBV2 to TRBJ2-6, with TRBD1 as a possible D gene (6 bases). V shed 5 bases and J shed 6 bases, with 14 bases lying between them. There are 15 residues in the CDR3. Germline loops: CDR1 SNHLY, CDR2 FYNNEI. The chain's CDR3 is CASSSRQAEANVLTF. The CDR3 DNA follows: TGTGCCAGCAGTTCCAGACAGGCAGAGGCCAACGTCCTGACTTTC.

V gene TRBV19 combines with J gene TRBJ1-2; no firm D call. V was cut by 3 bases and J by 4 bases, with 15 bases left in between. The CDR3 consists of 15 residues. Germline V gives CDR1 LNHDA, CDR2 SQIVND (reference sequence). This CDR3 is CASSIWESRGYGYTF. Written as DNA, the CDR3 is TGTGCCAGTAGTATTTGGGAGTCACGAGGCTATGGCTACACCTTC.

The chain combines TRBV9 with TRBJ1-1, with TRBD1 as a possible D gene (5 bases). Germline assignment: CDR1 SGDLS and CDR2 YYNGEE. Trimming removed 0 bases at V and 6 bases at J, with 9 bases between. This CDR3 has 13 residues. The CDR3 DNA follows: TGTGCCAGCAGCGTAGCGGCAGGGTCTGAAGCTTTCTTT. As protein: CASSVAAGSEAFF.

V and J are TRBV28 and TRBJ1-5; 7 bases match TRBD1. With V trimmed by 5 bases and J by 4 bases, 8 bases remained unmatched. The CDR3 covers 15 residues. Germline loops: CDR1 MDHEN, CDR2 SYDVKM. CDR3 loop: CASSNQGGRNQPQHF. For the CDR3, the DNA is TGTGCCAGCAGTAACCAGGGGGGTAGGAATCAGCCCCAGCATTTT.

The table lists this clone with a few counts. The rearrangement joins TRBV11-3 to TRBJ1-4; 7 bases are a match to TRBD1. This CDR3 is 15 amino acids long. CDR1 and CDR2 from the germline V gene are SGHNT and YENEEA. The ends lost 5 bases at V and 5 bases at J; junction bases unmatched: 8. CDR3 loop: CASSPPGDRNEKLFF. CDR3 DNA: TGTGCCAGCAGCCCCCCCGGGGACAGAAATGAAAAACTGTTTTTT.

This sequence joins TRBV29-1 and TRBJ2-7; tentative D call: TRBD2 (5 bases). V was cut by 0 bases and J by 3 bases, with 9 bases left in between. This CDR3 contains 13 residues. Germline CDR1 reads SQVTM; CDR2 reads ANQGSEA. The DNA of the CDR3 is TGCAGCGTTGAAGATACGGGAATCTACGAGCAGTACTTC. It is translated as CSVEDTGIYEQYF.

V usage is TRBV2 and J usage is TRBJ2-3, with 7 bases identical to TRBD2. The junction had 5 bases not matched to a gene; V was cut back by 3 bases and J by 5 bases. Germline loops: CDR1 SNHLY, CDR2 FYNNEI. The CDR3 spans 14 residues. The chain's CDR3 is CASSETSSKDTQYF. The CDR3, as DNA: TGTGCCAGCAGTGAGACTAGCTCAAAAGATACGCAGTATTTT.

CDR3 in DNA: TGTGCCAGTAGTACGGAGTATCACACCATATATTTT. Protein sequence: CASSTEYHTIYF. The V call is TRBV19, the J call TRBJ1-3; unclear D gene. V lost 4 bases and J lost 8, with 9 bases in between. The CDR3 sequence is 12 residues long. Germline assignment: CDR1 LNHDA and CDR2 SQIVND (reference sequence).

V is TRBV6-1 and J is TRBJ2-3; no clear D. The germline V gene has CDR1 MNHNS and CDR2 SASEGT. The V gene lost 6 bases and the J gene lost 3 bases, with 10 bases spanning the gap. The length of the CDR3 is 13 residues. The CDR3 DNA reads as TGTGCCAGCAGGCCTCCTACTACAGATACGCAGTATTTT. Protein product: CASRPPTTDTQYF.

The CDR3 spells CASSHLREKLFF. DNA of the CDR3: TGTGCCAGCAGTCATTTGCGGGAAAAACTGTTTTTT. The V and J genes are TRBV27 and TRBJ1-4; D remains ambiguous. The CDR3 is 12 amino acids. The germline V gene encodes CDR1 MNHEY and CDR2 SMNVEV (reference sequence). The V end was cut by 5 bases, the J end by 8 bases, with 9 bases between.

This clone showed up just a few times. This chain joins TRBV6-6 and TRBJ2-3, with D perhaps TRBD1 (8 bases). The V end lost 7 bases, the J end lost 1 base, and 15 bases lay between the germline ends. This CDR3 region has 15 residues. Looked up from germline, CDR1 is MNHNY and CDR2 is SVGAGI (reference sequence). CDR3 nucleotides: TGTGCCAGCATCCAGGGGGCGGGGGGCACAGATACGCAGTATTTT. Its translation is CASIQGAGGTDTQYF.

The chain couples TRBV14 to TRBJ2-7; 9 positions match TRBD1. Per germline, CDR1 SGHDN and CDR2 FVKESK. J was trimmed by 3 bases and V by 0 bases; bases with no gene match: 12. This CDR3 is 18 amino acids long. The CDR3: CASSQEKKGDRARYEQYF. CDR3 DNA sequence: TGTGCCAGCAGCCAAGAAAAAAAAGGGGACAGGGCTCGCTACGAGCAGTACTTC.

Only a few counts were recorded for this clone. This chain's CDR3 is CASRRLAGTRNEQFF. The CDR3, as DNA: TGCGCCAGCAGGAGACTAGCGGGGACGAGGAATGAGCAGTTCTTC. The chain recombines TRBV4-1 with TRBJ2-1; TRBD2 aligns across 11 bases. The CDR3 length is 15 residues. Germline CDR1 MGHRA, CDR2 YSYEKL. With V trimmed by 6 bases and J by 7 bases, 8 bases remained unmatched.

V gene TRBV6-5 combines with J gene TRBJ2-5, with D maybe TRBD2 (6 bases). The length of the CDR3 is 14 residues. V was clipped by 1 base and J by 1 base, with 7 bases between them. The germline V gene has CDR1 MNHEY and CDR2 SVGAGI. The CDR3 reads CASSYLGGQETQYF. The CDR3 bases are TGTGCCAGCAGTTACTTGGGGGGCCAAGAGACCCAGTACTTC.

V gene TRBV5-4 combines with J gene TRBJ1-2; D is unclear. The CDR3 is 13 amino acids. V was shortened by 2 bases and J by 5 bases, with 10 bases between the two germline ends. Looked up from germline, CDR1 is SGHNT and CDR2 is YYREEE (reference sequence). CDR3 region: CASSFRGEYGYTF. CDR3 bases: TGTGCCAGCAGCTTTCGGGGAGAATATGGCTACACCTTC.

The CDR3 sequence: CASSRTGANYEKLFF. CDR3 coding DNA: TGCGCCAGCAGCAGGACAGGCGCCAACTATGAAAAACTGTTTTTT. This sequence joins TRBV5-1 and TRBJ1-4; 7 nucleotides align to TRBD1. The CDR3 has 15 residues. J was trimmed by 6 bases and V by 4 bases; bases with no gene match: 9. From germline, CDR1 is SGHRS and CDR2 YFSETQ.

CDR3 sequence reads: CASKLLAGLGDTQYF. In nucleotides, the CDR3 is TGTGCCAGCAAACTGCTAGCGGGTCTTGGGGATACGCAGTATTTT. The chain carries TRBV7-9 and TRBJ2-3, with TRBD2 matching 8 bases. The CDR3 is made up of 15 amino acids. The V gene end was trimmed by 7 bases and the J gene end by 6 bases; junction bases not matched to a gene: 12. Germline CDR1 is SEHNR and CDR2 is FQNEAQ (reference sequence).

This clone turned up a few times. The chain joins TRBV4-3 to TRBJ1-2; D is unclear. This CDR3 comprises 16 residues. The germline V gene encodes CDR1 LGHNA and CDR2 YSLEER. Between the trimmed V and J ends, which lost 1 base and 2 bases, there was a span of 14 bases. The chain's CDR3 is CASSQGSGNRNYGYTF. CDR3 bases: TGCGCCAGCAGCCAAGGGTCGGGGAATAGAAACTATGGCTACACCTTC.

The V gene is TRBV7-2, the J gene TRBJ1-2; 7 bases match TRBD1. This CDR3 region has 15 residues. Germline CDR1 reads SGHTA; CDR2 reads FQGNSA. The trim removed 5 bases at V and 5 bases at J, leaving 11 bases unmatched. CDR3 bases: TGTGCCAGCAGCATCACGTCCGGGACAGAGTATGGCTACACCTTC. Protein product: CASSITSGTEYGYTF.

This chain joins TRBV5-1 and TRBJ1-1; tentative D call: TRBD1 (6 bases). The CDR3 has 15 residues. CDR1 and CDR2 from the germline V gene are SGHRS and YFSETQ. Trimming pared 3 bases from V and 5 bases from J, leaving 17 bases between. CDR3 residues: CASSWTGQGQTEAFF. The CDR3, as DNA: TGCGCCAGCAGCTGGACCGGGCAGGGGCAAACTGAAGCTTTCTTT.

This sequence joins TRBV7-6 and TRBJ2-3; 12 bases are a match to TRBD2. From germline, CDR1 is SGHVS and CDR2 FNYEAQ. The V and J ends lost 5 bases and 6 bases, in that order; junction bases with no gene match: 3. This CDR3 has 14 amino acids. The CDR3, as DNA: TGTGCCAGCAGCCGCCTAGCGGGGGGGGATACGCAGTATTTT. Translation gives CASSRLAGGDTQYF. Supplemented by reference TRBV7-6 and TRBJ2-3, the full variable domain reads GAGVSQSPRYKVTKRGQDVALRCDPISGHVSLYWYRQALGQGPEFLTYFNYEAQQDKSGLPNDRFSAERPEGSISTLTIQRTEQRDSAMYRCASSRLAGGDTQYFGPGTRLTVL.